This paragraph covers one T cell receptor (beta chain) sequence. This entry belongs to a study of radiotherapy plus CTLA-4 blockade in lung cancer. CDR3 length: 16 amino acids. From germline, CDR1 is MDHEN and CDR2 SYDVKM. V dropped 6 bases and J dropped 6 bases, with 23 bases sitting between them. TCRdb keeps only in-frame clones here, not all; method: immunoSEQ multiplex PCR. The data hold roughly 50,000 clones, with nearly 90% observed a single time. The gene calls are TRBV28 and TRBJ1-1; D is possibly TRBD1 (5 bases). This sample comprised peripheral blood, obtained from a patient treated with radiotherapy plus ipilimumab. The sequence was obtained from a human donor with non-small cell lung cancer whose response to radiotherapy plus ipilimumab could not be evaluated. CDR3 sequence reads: CASRGRFQGRIAEAFF. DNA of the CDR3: TGTGCCAGCAGGGGGAGGTTTCAGGGCAGAATCGCTGAAGCTTTCTTT. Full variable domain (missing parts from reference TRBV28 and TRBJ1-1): DVKVTQSSRYLVKRTGEKVFLECVQDMDHENMFWYRQDPGLGLRLIYFSYDVKMKEKGDIPEGYSVSREKKERFSLILESASTNQTSMYLCASRGRFQGRIAEAFFGQGTRLTVV.